The sample holds one count of the clone carrying this T cell receptor (beta chain). The data were produced by immunoSEQ multiplex PCR, yet TCRdb's version contains in-frame clones alone and is incomplete. Of just over 2,000,000 clones in the sample, approximately 95% were seen once. The data belong to a study of shared clonotypes between healthy human individuals. Study as a whole: Donors had three CD4 naive, three CD4 memory, two CD8 naive and one CD8 memory plate apiece.

The TCR originated in a man aged 18 to 30 in good health. Sequencing was carried out using naive CD4+ T cells sorted from blood. As for subset: CD45RA+ positively selected.

CDR3 amino acids: CASSTLWENSPLHF. In DNA form, the CDR3 reads TGTGCCAGCAGTACCCTTTGGGAGAATTCACCCCTCCACTTT. The J gene is TRBJ1-6, the V gene TRBV6-6; unclear D gene. This CDR3 comprises 14 residues. V lost 5 bases and J 7 bases, leaving 12 bases between the germline ends. Germline CDR1 and CDR2: MNHNY and SVGAGI (reference sequence).